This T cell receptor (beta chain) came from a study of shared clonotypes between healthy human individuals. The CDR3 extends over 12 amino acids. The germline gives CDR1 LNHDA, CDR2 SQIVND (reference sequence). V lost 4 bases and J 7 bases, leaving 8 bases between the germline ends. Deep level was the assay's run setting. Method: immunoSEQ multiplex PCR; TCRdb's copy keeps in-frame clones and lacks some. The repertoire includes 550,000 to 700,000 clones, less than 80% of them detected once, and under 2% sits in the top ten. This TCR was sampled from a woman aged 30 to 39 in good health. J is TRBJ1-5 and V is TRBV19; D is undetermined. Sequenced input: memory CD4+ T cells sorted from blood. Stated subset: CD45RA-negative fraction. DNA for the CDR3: TGTGCCAGTAGTAGTCTAGGCCAGCCCCAGCATTTT. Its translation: CASSSLGQPQHF.